This T cell receptor (beta chain) was observed in a study of glioma-infiltrating T cells. Using RNA template, CDR3s of TCR alpha and beta were amplified with iRepertoire arm-PCR. TCRdb used MiXCR to reprocess the multiplex PCR reads, holding one entry per CDR3 protein. Among 300,000 to 450,000 distinct CDR3 sequences listed, about two fifths were seen once. The germline V gene has CDR1 MNHNS and CDR2 SASEGT. The CDR3 extends over 11 amino acids. The trim removed 10 bases at V and 10 bases at J, leaving 6 bases unmatched. In this sample, this clonotype turned up many times. The sample was glioma tissue, nonneoplastic brain tissue, or PBMCs (not recorded which). The chain combines TRBV6-1 with TRBJ2-1, with 8 bases that match TRBD2. This sequence originates from a human donor with low-grade glioma or glioblastoma, undergoing nonglioma brain surgery, or in good health (not recorded which). The CDR3, as DNA: TGTGCCACCGGGAGGGGAGCCGAGCAGTTCTTC. It encodes CATGRGAEQFF.